The rows below give T cell receptor beta chains drawn from one sample of a study of response to subunit inactivated influenza vaccine. Each CDR3 protein gets one entry after TCRdb re-called the RT-PCR reads with MiXCR. The table has 700,000 to 900,000 distinct CDR3 sequences, around 20% seen once. Sequences were derived from PBMCs from blood, sampled roughly 5 days after vaccination. Every receptor here comes from a man between 45 and 60 years old who received an inactivated influenza vaccine. CDR3s include the opening cysteine and the closing phenylalanine or tryptophan. Fields, in order: CDR3 DNA, CDR3 protein, J gene, V gene, clone size, D gene. D genes are given only for firm matches. Rows give clone size only sometimes, using once, few, many, or a class for an expanded clone.

TGTGCCAGCAGCTTCGAACGGACAGCAATGGGCCAAGAGACCCAGTACTTC,CASSFERTAMGQETQYF,TRBJ2-5,TRBV7-9,.,.
TGTGCCAGCAGCTGGCGGTCTATTGGCACCGGGGAGCTGTTTTTT,CASSWRSIGTGELFF,TRBJ2-2,TRBV2,.,.
TGTGCCTCGCTCCAATGGGGGAACACTGAAGCTTTCTTT,CASLQWGNTEAFF,TRBJ1-1,TRBV7-2,.,.
TGCGCCAGCAGCTTGGGTTCTTTTAGAGTTCAAGAGACCCAGTACTTC,CASSLGSFRVQETQYF,TRBJ2-5,TRBV5-1,.,.
TGTGCCAGCAGCTTCTCTAGACTAGCGGGAGACAATGAGCAGTTCTTC,CASSFSRLAGDNEQFF,TRBJ2-1,TRBV7-6,few,TRBD2
TGCGCCAGCAGCAACCCGGGACAGGGCCACAATGAGCAGTTCTTC,CASSNPGQGHNEQFF,TRBJ2-1,TRBV4-1,.,TRBD1
TGCGCCAGCAGCTGGAAAACCGGGCAGTACGAGCAGTACTTC,CASSWKTGQYEQYF,TRBJ2-7,TRBV5-1,.,.
TGTGCCAGCAGCTCTCCGAGGGGTAAGGAGACCCAGTACTTC,CASSSPRGKETQYF,TRBJ2-5,TRBV3-1,.,.
TGCAGTGCTAGAGATAGCGGGAGGCTTGAGCAGTTCTTC,CSARDSGRLEQFF,TRBJ2-1,TRBV20-1,once,TRBD2
TGTGCCACCAGCAGAGGAGGGACTAGCGGGAGTCCCGAGCAGTACTTC,CATSRGGTSGSPEQYF,TRBJ2-7,TRBV15,few,TRBD2
TGTGCCAGCAGTGAGGACAGTAGAAATGAGCAGTTCTTC,CASSEDSRNEQFF,TRBJ2-1,TRBV28,.,.
TGTGCCAGCTCACCACCCCAGGGTCCCGTCCTGACTTTC,CASSPPQGPVLTF,TRBJ2-6,TRBV18,.,.
TGTGCCAGCAGTCCTTTGGGACAGCAGGACGAGCAGTACTTC,CASSPLGQQDEQYF,TRBJ2-7,TRBV27,few,TRBD1
TGCAGTGCTATAACTAGGCCAACCTACGAGCAGTACTTC,CSAITRPTYEQYF,TRBJ2-7,TRBV20-1,few,.
TGTGCCAGCAGTTACTCCACAGGGACAGGGGGCGCGAATGAGCAGTTCTTC,CASSYSTGTGGANEQFF,TRBJ2-1,TRBV6-5,.,TRBD1
TGCGCCAGCAGGCGACAACTAGCGGAGAACACCGGGGAGCTGTTTTTT,CASRRQLAENTGELFF,TRBJ2-2,TRBV4-1,few,TRBD2
TGTGCCAGCAGTTTTGGACAGCCGGGACTAGCGGGGACTCTCTACAATGAGCAGTTCTTC,CASSFGQPGLAGTLYNEQFF,TRBJ2-1,TRBV28,few,TRBD2
TGCAGCGTAGTGACCTTGACAGGGGGCTTAGGAGATACGCAGTATTTT,CSVVTLTGGLGDTQYF,TRBJ2-3,TRBV29-1,few,TRBD1
TGTGCCAGCAGCTTAGGCGAAACGACCAGGAGAACCTACGAGCAGTACTTC,CASSLGETTRRTYEQYF,TRBJ2-7,TRBV7-9,.,.
TGTGCCAGCAGCCCCAAGGAGGCCTACAATGAGCAGTTCTTC,CASSPKEAYNEQFF,TRBJ2-1,TRBV7-2,few,.
TGTGCCAGCAGTTACAAGCCGGGGTCGAGGGGCAGCTACGAGCAGTACTTC,CASSYKPGSRGSYEQYF,TRBJ2-7,TRBV6-2/TRBV6-3,.,.
TGTGCCAGCAGACCTCGAGGGGCGCGGGGCTACACCTTC,CASRPRGARGYTF,TRBJ1-2,TRBV14,many,.
TGTGCCAGCAGTTCCGGACTAGGCGGGGAGCTGTTTTTT,CASSSGLGGELFF,TRBJ2-2,TRBV12-3/TRBV12-4,few,TRBD2
TGCAGTGCAAGTCTCAGGGTTCGGTACAATCAGCCCCAGCATTTT,CSASLRVRYNQPQHF,TRBJ1-5,TRBV20-1,.,.
TGTGCCAGCGGGGGAGGGGCCCTCGGGGAGCTGTTTTTT,CASGGGALGELFF,TRBJ2-2,TRBV7-9,.,TRBD2